A single sample gave rise to the 5 T cell receptor beta chains below, sequenced in a study of brain metastases from non-small cell lung cancer. Here immunoSEQ multiplex PCR was the method, and the copy in TCRdb shows in-frame clones only, minus some. Of roughly 2,300 clones listed, approximately 80% are singletons. The sample taken for sequencing was primary lung tumor tissue. Receptors originate from a donor aged 40 or over with non-small cell lung cancer.

The chain is built from TRBV9 and TRBJ2-5; D perhaps matches TRBD1 (6 bases). Trimming stripped 3 bases from V and 3 bases from J, with 15 bases between. The CDR3 consists of 15 residues. In germline, CDR1 is SGDLS, CDR2 YYNGEE. CDR3 DNA sequence: TGTGCCAGCAGCGCCCGAGACAGGTCCGAAGAGACCCAGTACTTC. This translates into CASSARDRSEETQYF.

The J gene is TRBJ1-2, the V gene TRBV6-2 or TRBV6-3; D gene ambiguous. V lost 2 bases, J lost 2 bases, and 3 bases lay in between. Per germline, CDR1 MNHEY and CDR2 SVGEGT. This CDR3 contains 12 residues. The CDR3 loop reads CASSYGNYGYTF. The CDR3 DNA reads as TGTGCCAGCAGTTACGGGAACTATGGCTACACCTTC.

The chain couples TRBV27 to TRBJ2-7, with D perhaps TRBD1 or TRBD2 (5 bases each). The CDR3 runs to 13 residues. The germline V gene has CDR1 MNHEY and CDR2 SMNVEV (reference sequence). Trimming cost V 1 base and J 6 bases, with 10 bases left between them. DNA for the CDR3: TGTGCCAGCAGTTTATGGGCAGGGAGCGAGCAGTACTTC. Translation gives CASSLWAGSEQYF.

The CDR3 nucleotides are TGTGCCAGCAGTTACGAGAGAGCGCGTGGCTACACCTTC. Translated, it gives CASSYERARGYTF. The rearrangement links TRBV6-5 to TRBJ1-2; no clear D gene. The CDR3 runs 13 residues. Trimming removed 2 bases from V and 7 bases from J, with 11 bases in between. The germline CDR1 and CDR2 sequences are MNHEY and SVGAGI.

This clone has a handful of counts. The sample holds other DNA sequences that translate to the same CDR3. V and J are TRBV6-5 and TRBJ1-2; TRBD1 might be the D (5 bases). Germline V gene data show CDR1 as MNHEY and CDR2 as SVGAGI. This CDR3 region has 13 residues. With 2 bases removed from V and 8 bases from J, the gap between germline ends came to 12 bases. The CDR3 sequence is CASSYEGARGYTF. As DNA, the CDR3 is TGTGCCAGCAGTTACGAAGGGGCACGGGGCTACACCTTC.